These T cell receptor beta chains were read from a single sample in a study of long-term antiretroviral therapy in people with HIV. Method: immunoSEQ multiplex PCR; TCRdb's copy keeps in-frame clones and lacks some. The sample lists 34,000 or so clones, 70% to 90% occurring once. The sequencing used unsorted PBMCs, collected 2.8 years before starting antiretroviral therapy. The receptors were gathered from a woman aged 25 to 45 with HIV. Both conserved end residues are part of each CDR3. The order of the fields is clone size, J gene, D gene, V gene, CDR3 protein, CDR3 DNA. A D gene is named only where the DNA matches it firmly. A clone size is listed for some rows: how often the clone was seen (once, few, many), or a class if it is expanded.

clone size: NA
J gene: TRBJ2-7
D gene: NA
V gene: TRBV7-3
CDR3 protein: CASSLVGAGIYEQYF
CDR3 DNA: TGTGCCAGCAGCTTAGTCGGGGCAGGGATCTACGAGCAGTACTTC

clone size: NA
J gene: TRBJ1-4
D gene: TRBD1
V gene: TRBV19
CDR3 protein: CASSRQGPNEKLFF
CDR3 DNA: TGTGCCAGTAGCAGACAGGGTCCTAATGAAAAACTGTTTTTT

clone size: NA
J gene: TRBJ2-1
D gene: NA
V gene: TRBV7-2
CDR3 protein: CASIKAAAYNEQFF
CDR3 DNA: TGTGCCAGCATCAAGGCAGCGGCTTACAATGAGCAGTTCTTC

clone size: NA
J gene: TRBJ1-5
D gene: NA
V gene: TRBV23-1
CDR3 protein: CASSQGPGRVSNQPQHF
CDR3 DNA: TGCGCCAGCAGTCAAGGCCCGGGGAGGGTCAGCAATCAGCCCCAGCATTTT

clone size: NA
J gene: TRBJ2-2
D gene: NA
V gene: TRBV11-2
CDR3 protein: CASSLDGPGELFF
CDR3 DNA: TGTGCCAGCAGCTTAGATGGGCCCGGGGAGCTGTTTTTT

clone size: NA
J gene: TRBJ2-5
D gene: TRBD1
V gene: TRBV5-1
CDR3 protein: CASSLGVQGAGLETQYF
CDR3 DNA: TGCGCCAGCAGCTTGGGGGTACAGGGGGCAGGATTAGAGACCCAGTACTTC

clone size: NA
J gene: TRBJ1-3
D gene: NA
V gene: TRBV2
CDR3 protein: CAITARTVPGNTIYF
CDR3 DNA: TGTGCCATTACCGCCAGGACAGTCCCTGGAAACACCATATATTTT

clone size: NA
J gene: TRBJ2-7
D gene: NA
V gene: TRBV6-5
CDR3 protein: CASSDSQGNEQYF
CDR3 DNA: TGTGCCAGCAGTGATTCACAGGGAAACGAGCAGTACTTC

clone size: few
J gene: TRBJ1-2
D gene: NA
V gene: TRBV6-5
CDR3 protein: CASSSDGWGGYTF
CDR3 DNA: TGTGCCAGCAGTTCAGATGGGTGGGGTGGCTACACCTTC

clone size: NA
J gene: TRBJ2-1
D gene: NA
V gene: TRBV27
CDR3 protein: CASRRLSHNEQFF
CDR3 DNA: TGTGCCAGCAGGCGACTCTCACACAATGAGCAGTTCTTC

clone size: once
J gene: TRBJ2-3
D gene: NA
V gene: TRBV11-3
CDR3 protein: CASSLTASTDTQYF
CDR3 DNA: TGTGCCAGCAGCTTAACCGCGAGCACAGATACGCAGTATTTT